The 17 T cell receptor beta chains given below trace back to one sample, sequenced in a study of neurological immune-mediated disorders. TCRdb redid the calling of the 5' RACE reads with MiXCR, one entry per CDR3 protein. Of 30,000 to 45,000 distinct CDR3 sequences in the sample, roughly 4.8% were seen once. The sequencing sample was made of CD4+ T cells from blood. The receptors derive from a man aged 18 to 29 in good health.

This clonotype was seen ten or more times. The chain is built from TRBV7-2 and TRBJ1-5, with a tentative D call TRBD1 (6 bases). The CDR3 has 15 residues. Germline V gives CDR1 SGHTA, CDR2 FQGNSA. The V end lost 1 base, the J end lost 7 bases, and 14 bases lay between the germline ends. The CDR3 is CASSLDGQGYQPQHF. For the CDR3, the DNA is TGTGCCAGCAGCTTAGACGGGCAGGGGTACCAGCCCCAGCATTTT.

This clonotype was counted at least ten times. This chain uses TRBV20-1 with TRBJ2-5; D not resolved. Germline V gene data show CDR1 as DFQATT and CDR2 as SNEGSKA (reference sequence). Trimming removed 6 bases from V and 5 bases from J, with 13 bases in between. The CDR3 length is 12 residues. CDR3 in DNA: TGCAGTGCGGATAGAGGACGGGAGACCCAGTACTTC. This gives the protein CSADRGRETQYF.

This clonotype was seen many times. The genes are TRBV29-1 and TRBJ1-1; possible D gene TRBD1, 6 bases. Germline values: CDR1 SQVTM, CDR2 ANQGSEA. The V end lost 6 bases, the J end lost 4 bases, and 15 bases lay between the germline ends. The CDR3 is 13 amino acids. CDR3 residues: CSVNRDGGTEAFF. The CDR3 DNA reads TGCAGCGTAAACAGGGATGGGGGCACTGAAGCTTTCTTT. Full variable domain (remainder filled in from reference TRBV29-1 and TRBJ1-1): SAVISQKPSRDICQRGTSLTIQCQVDSQVTMMFWYRQQPGQSLTLIATANQGSEATYESGFVIDKFPISRPNLTFSTLTVSNMSPEDSSIYLCSVNRDGGTEAFFGQGTRLTVV.

There are many counts of this clonotype. The chain links TRBV7-2 to TRBJ2-7; 8 nucleotides line up with TRBD2. The CDR3 sequence is 13 residues long. Germline V gene data show CDR1 as SGHTA and CDR2 as FQGNSA. V dropped 6 bases and J dropped 7; count of bases not matched to a gene: 8. CDR3 in amino acids: CASSPGGGNEQYF. The DNA of the CDR3 is TGTGCCAGCAGTCCCGGGGGGGGGAATGAGCAGTACTTC.

This clonotype was counted ten times or more. V is TRBV29-1 and J is TRBJ1-4; D may be TRBD1 (6 bases). Germline values: CDR1 SQVTM, CDR2 ANQGSEA. V was pared by 3 bases and J by 7 bases, with 9 bases between. There are 12 residues in the CDR3. The CDR3 is CSVDQGTEKLFF. The CDR3 nucleotides are TGCAGCGTTGATCAGGGGACTGAAAAACTGTTTTTT.

This clonotype was detected many times. An end of the junction differs from the germline gene, which may be a read error. The chain recombines TRBV5-1 with TRBJ2-6; 8 nucleotides align to TRBD1. Germline lookup yields CDR1 SGHRS and CDR2 YFSETQ. The CDR3 extends over 16 amino acids. Here the CDR3 DNA reads TGCGCCAGCAGCTTCCAGGGGGCTAGTGGGGCCAACGGCCTGACTTTC. Its translation is CASSFQGASGANGLTF.

This clonotype was counted ten times or more. The chain recombines TRBV6-6 with TRBJ1-1, with 7 bases matching TRBD1. The junction had 3 bases not matched to a gene; V was cut back by 7 bases and J by 4 bases. This CDR3 contains 12 residues. The germline gives CDR1 MNHNY, CDR2 SVGAGI (reference sequence). CDR3 DNA: TGTGCCAGCAACCCAGGGGGCACTGAAGCTTTCTTT. As protein: CASNPGGTEAFF.

This clonotype has a count of ten or more. The rearrangement links TRBV20-1 to TRBJ1-3; D gene unclear. The CDR3 spans 12 residues. In germline, CDR1 is DFQATT, CDR2 SNEGSKA (reference sequence). Deletions cut 6 bases from V and 11 bases from J, with 17 bases between. In DNA, the CDR3 is TGCAGTGCCAAGTCAACGGACGGCCCCATATATTTT. Translation: CSAKSTDGPIYF.

In its sample, this clonotype was seen many times. The chain uses TRBV11-2 and TRBJ1-1, with a possible D match to TRBD1 (5 bases). V was cut by 5 bases and J by 4 bases, with 11 bases left in between. This CDR3 comprises 13 residues. The V gene's germline CDR1 is SGHAT and CDR2 FQNNGV. CDR3 protein: CASSETRGTEAFF. The CDR3 coding sequence is TGTGCCAGCAGCGAGACTAGGGGCACTGAAGCTTTCTTT.

This clonotype was counted ten times or more. V usage is TRBV12-3 or TRBV12-4 and J usage is TRBJ2-4, with 10 bases matching TRBD1. The V segment lost 7 bases and the J segment 8 bases; nucleotides outside the gene matches: 5. The CDR3 is 13 residues long. For the CDR3, the DNA is TGTGCCAGCAACCACGGACAGGGGGACATTCAGTACTTC. Its translation: CASNHGQGDIQYF.

This clonotype showed up many times. Sequence at one end of the junction differs from germline and may be a read error. This sequence joins TRBV6-1 and TRBJ2-1, with 7 bases that match TRBD1. This CDR3 comprises 14 residues. Germline V gene lookup returns CDR1 MNHNS and CDR2 SASEGT. CDR3: CASSEGATGHFRIF. Written as DNA, the CDR3 is TGTGCCAGCAGTGAAGGGGCGACAGGGCATTTCAGGATCTTC.

This clonotype has ten or more counts. This chain joins TRBV29-1 and TRBJ2-1; D is unclear. In germline, CDR1 is SQVTM, CDR2 ANQGSEA. Trimming took off 6 bases at V and 5 bases at J, with 17 bases between the two ends. This CDR3 spans 14 amino acids. CDR3 region: CSVATRQLNNEQFF. CDR3 sequence (DNA): TGCAGCGTCGCCACTCGGCAGCTCAACAATGAGCAGTTCTTC.

This clonotype was seen repeatedly, ten times or more. The gene calls are TRBV5-1 and TRBJ2-3; the match to TRBD1 covers 7 bases. From germline, CDR1 is SGHRS and CDR2 YFSETQ. The V segment lost 9 bases and the J segment 2 bases; nucleotides outside the gene matches: 9. CDR3 size: 14 residues. Here the CDR3 DNA reads TGCGCCACTCGAAGGACAGGTAACACAGATACGCAGTATTTT. It translates to CATRRTGNTDTQYF.

This clonotype was observed many times. V is TRBV18 and J is TRBJ2-1; D is unresolved. The CDR3 spans 13 residues. The germline V gene encodes CDR1 KGHSH and CDR2 LQKENI. V was clipped by 2 bases and J by 5 bases, with 7 bases between them. CDR3 loop: CASSPIPNNEQFF. CDR3 bases: TGTGCCAGCTCACCAATACCAAACAATGAGCAGTTCTTC.

The sample holds many counts of this clonotype. The gene calls are TRBV4-3 and TRBJ2-6; D might be TRBD1 or TRBD2, each matching 5 bases. Trimming cost V 1 base and J 2 bases, with 6 bases left between them. This CDR3 has 15 residues. Looked up from germline, CDR1 is LGHNA and CDR2 is YSLEER. CDR3 residues: CASSQGGTGANVLTF. CDR3 in DNA: TGCGCCAGCAGCCAAGGGGGGACTGGGGCCAACGTCCTGACTTTC.

This clonotype was counted at least ten times. V and J are TRBV12-3 or TRBV12-4 and TRBJ1-6; D might be TRBD1 (6 bases). Trimming removed 5 bases at V and 9 bases at J, with 20 bases between. The CDR3 sequence is 16 residues long. The CDR3 region has the DNA TGTGCCAGCAGTCAAGGACAGCGGGTACGGAGTTCACCCCTCCACTTT. Translated, it gives CASSQGQRVRSSPLHF.

Comments on this clonotype: A much larger clone lies a single base off, so this may be a read error. The chain couples TRBV6-1 to TRBJ1-1; no definite D call. The length of the CDR3 is 10 residues. Per the germline V gene, CDR1 is MNHNS and CDR2 is SASEGT. CDR3 amino acids: CVSNSLEAFF. CDR3 coding DNA: TGTGTCAGTAATTCCCTTGAAGCTTTCTTT.